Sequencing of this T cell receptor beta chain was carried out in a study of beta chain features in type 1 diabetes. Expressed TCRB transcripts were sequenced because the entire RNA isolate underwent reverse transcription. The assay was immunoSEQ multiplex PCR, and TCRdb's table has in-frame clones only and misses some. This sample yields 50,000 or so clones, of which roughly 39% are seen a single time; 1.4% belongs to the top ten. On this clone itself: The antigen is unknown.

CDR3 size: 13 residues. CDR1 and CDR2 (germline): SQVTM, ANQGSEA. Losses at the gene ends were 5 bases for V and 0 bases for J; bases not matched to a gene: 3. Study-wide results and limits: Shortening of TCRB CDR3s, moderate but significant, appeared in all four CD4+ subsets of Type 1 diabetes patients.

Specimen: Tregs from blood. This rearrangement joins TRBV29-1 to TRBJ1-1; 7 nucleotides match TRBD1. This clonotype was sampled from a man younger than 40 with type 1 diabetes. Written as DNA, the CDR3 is TGCAGCGTTTTACAGGGGATGAACACTGAAGCTTTCTTT. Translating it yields CSVLQGMNTEAFF.